This TCR beta chain was captured in a study of identical twins. Study results and caveats: Compared with unrelated sharing, twin-shared out-of-frame alpha sequences had more low-probability sequences.

CDR3 length: 15 residues. With V trimmed by 2 bases and J by 3 bases, 7 bases remained unmatched. In germline, CDR1 is MNHEY, CDR2 SVGEGT. TCRdb reanalysed the 5' RACE reads using MiXCR and keeps one entry per CDR3 protein. The sample records hundreds of thousands of distinct CDR3 sequences, 24% being singletons. This clonotype was counted a few times. What it recognizes is unknown. These data were also reused for a study on T cells expressing NK-cell markers. That publication notes: There were a handful of donors in whom these clonotypes also led the CD3+CD56-NKG2C+ fraction.

The sample taken for sequencing was CD4+ T cells sorted from blood. The receptor's source is a woman aged 18 to 35 in good health. The V gene is TRBV6-2 or TRBV6-3, the J gene TRBJ2-7, with TRBD1 matching over 7 bases. The CDR3 here is CASSYPLQGNYEQYF. CDR3 nucleotides: TGTGCCAGCAGTTACCCATTACAGGGGAACTACGAGCAGTACTTC.